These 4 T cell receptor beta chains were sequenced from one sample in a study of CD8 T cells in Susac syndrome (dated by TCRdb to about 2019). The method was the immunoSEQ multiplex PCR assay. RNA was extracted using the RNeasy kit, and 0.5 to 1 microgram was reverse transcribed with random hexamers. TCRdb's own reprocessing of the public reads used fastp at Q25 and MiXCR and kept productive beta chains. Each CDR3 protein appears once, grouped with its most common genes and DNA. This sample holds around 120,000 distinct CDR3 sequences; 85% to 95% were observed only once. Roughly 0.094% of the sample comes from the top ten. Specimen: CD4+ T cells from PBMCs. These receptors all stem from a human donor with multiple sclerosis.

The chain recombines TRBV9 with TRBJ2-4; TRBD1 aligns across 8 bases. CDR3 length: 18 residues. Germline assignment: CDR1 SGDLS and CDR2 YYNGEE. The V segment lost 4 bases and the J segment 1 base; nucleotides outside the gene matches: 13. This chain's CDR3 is CASSPPGQVRIAKNIQYF. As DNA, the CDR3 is TGTGCCAGCAGCCCCCCGGGACAGGTTAGGATTGCCAAAAACATTCAGTACTTC.

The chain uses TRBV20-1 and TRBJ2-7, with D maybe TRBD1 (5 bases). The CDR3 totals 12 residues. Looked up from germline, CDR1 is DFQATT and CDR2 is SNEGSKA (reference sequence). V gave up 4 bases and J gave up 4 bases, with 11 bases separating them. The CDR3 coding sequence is TGCAGTGCTACCGCGACAGATTACGAGCAGTACTTC. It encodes CSATATDYEQYF.

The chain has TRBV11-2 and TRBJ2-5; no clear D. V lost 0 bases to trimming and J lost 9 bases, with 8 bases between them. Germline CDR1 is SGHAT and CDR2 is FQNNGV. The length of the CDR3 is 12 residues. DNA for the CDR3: TGTGCCAGCAGCTTAGATCGCCAGGCCCAGTACTTC. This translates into CASSLDRQAQYF.

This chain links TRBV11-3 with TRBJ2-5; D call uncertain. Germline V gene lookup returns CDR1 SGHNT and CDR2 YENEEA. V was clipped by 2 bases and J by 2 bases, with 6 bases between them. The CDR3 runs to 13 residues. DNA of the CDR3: TGTGCCAGCAGCTTAAAACCTCAAGAGACCCAGTACTTC. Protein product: CASSLKPQETQYF.